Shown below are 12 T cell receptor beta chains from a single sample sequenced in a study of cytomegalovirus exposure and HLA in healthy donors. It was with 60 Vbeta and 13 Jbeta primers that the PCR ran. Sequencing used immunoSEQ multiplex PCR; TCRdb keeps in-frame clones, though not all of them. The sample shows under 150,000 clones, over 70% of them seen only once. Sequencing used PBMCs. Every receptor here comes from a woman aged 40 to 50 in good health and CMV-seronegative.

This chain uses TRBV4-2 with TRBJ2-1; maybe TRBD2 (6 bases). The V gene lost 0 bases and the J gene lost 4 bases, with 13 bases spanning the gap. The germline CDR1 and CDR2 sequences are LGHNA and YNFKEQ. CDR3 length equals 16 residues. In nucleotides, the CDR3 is TGTGCCAGCAGCCAAGAGATGGGACTTACATACAATGAGCAGTTCTTC. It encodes CASSQEMGLTYNEQFF.

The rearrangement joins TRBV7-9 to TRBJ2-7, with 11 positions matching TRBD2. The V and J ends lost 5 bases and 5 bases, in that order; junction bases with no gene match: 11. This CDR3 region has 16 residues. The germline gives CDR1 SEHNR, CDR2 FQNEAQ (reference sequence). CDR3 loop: CASSPGTSGRPHEQYF. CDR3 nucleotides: TGTGCCAGCAGCCCCGGGACTAGCGGACGTCCGCACGAGCAGTACTTC.

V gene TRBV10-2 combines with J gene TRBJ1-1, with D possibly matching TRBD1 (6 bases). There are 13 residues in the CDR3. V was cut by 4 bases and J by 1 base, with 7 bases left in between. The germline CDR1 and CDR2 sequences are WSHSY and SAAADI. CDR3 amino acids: CASSGDKNTEAFF. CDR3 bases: TGCGCCAGCAGTGGGGACAAGAACACTGAAGCTTTCTTT.

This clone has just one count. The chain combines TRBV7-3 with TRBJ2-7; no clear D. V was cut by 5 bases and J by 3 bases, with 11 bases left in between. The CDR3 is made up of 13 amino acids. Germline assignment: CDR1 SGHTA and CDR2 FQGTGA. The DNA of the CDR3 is TGTGCCAGCAGCAAGAACGGCGGCTACGAGCAGTACTTC. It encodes CASSKNGGYEQYF.

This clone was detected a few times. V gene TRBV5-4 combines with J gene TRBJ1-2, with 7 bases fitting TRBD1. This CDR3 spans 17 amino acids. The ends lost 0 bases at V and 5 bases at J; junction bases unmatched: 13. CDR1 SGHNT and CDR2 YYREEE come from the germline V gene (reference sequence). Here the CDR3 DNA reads TGTGCCAGCAGCTTGGCCTACATCACAGGGGTGATATATGGCTACACCTTC. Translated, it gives CASSLAYITGVIYGYTF.

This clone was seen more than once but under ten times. CDR3 sequence reads: CASSLFSREETQYF. The CDR3, as DNA: TGTGCCAGCAGCTTATTCAGTAGGGAGGAGACCCAGTACTTC. The J gene is TRBJ2-5, the V gene TRBV7-9, with D tentatively TRBD2 (5 bases). V was clipped by 2 bases and J by 5 bases, with 12 bases between them. Germline CDR1 reads SEHNR; CDR2 reads FQNEAQ (reference sequence). This CDR3 is built from 14 residues.

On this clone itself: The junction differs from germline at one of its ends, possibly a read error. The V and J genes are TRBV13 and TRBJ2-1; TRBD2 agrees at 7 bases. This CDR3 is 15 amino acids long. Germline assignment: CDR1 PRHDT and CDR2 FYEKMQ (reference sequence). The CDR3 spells CSSSLGAGVGNEQFF. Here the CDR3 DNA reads TGTTCCAGCAGCTTAGGTGCGGGAGTCGGCAATGAGCAGTTCTTC.

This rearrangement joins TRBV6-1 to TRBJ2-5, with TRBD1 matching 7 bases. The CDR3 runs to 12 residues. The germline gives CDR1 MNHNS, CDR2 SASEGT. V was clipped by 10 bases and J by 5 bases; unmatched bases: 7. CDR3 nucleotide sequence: TGTGCCATAGACAGGGCAAGGGAGACCCAGTACTTC. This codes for CAIDRARETQYF.

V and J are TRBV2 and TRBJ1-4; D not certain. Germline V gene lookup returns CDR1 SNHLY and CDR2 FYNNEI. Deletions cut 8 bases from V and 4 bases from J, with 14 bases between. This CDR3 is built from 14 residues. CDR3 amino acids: CASLLGGFNEKLFF. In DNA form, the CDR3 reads TGTGCCAGCCTACTGGGAGGTTTTAATGAAAAACTGTTTTTT. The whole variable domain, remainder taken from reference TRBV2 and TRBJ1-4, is EPEVTQTPSHQVTQMGQEVILRCVPISNHLYFYWYRQILGQKVEFLVSFYNNEISEKSEIFDDQFSVERPDGSNFTLKIRSTKLEDSAMYFCASLLGGFNEKLFFGSGTQLSVL.

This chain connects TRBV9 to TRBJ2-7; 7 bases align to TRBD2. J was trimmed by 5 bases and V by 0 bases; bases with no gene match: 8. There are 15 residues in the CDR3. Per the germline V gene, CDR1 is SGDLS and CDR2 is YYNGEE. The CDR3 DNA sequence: TGTGCCAGCAGCGTAGCGGGGGGAGTTATCGACGAGCAGTACTTC. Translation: CASSVAGGVIDEQYF.

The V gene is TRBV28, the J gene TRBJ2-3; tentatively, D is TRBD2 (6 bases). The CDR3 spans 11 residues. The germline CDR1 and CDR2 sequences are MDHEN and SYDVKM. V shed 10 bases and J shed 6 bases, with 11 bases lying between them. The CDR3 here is CATWGVDTQYF. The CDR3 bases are TGTGCCACCTGGGGGGTGGATACGCAGTATTTT.

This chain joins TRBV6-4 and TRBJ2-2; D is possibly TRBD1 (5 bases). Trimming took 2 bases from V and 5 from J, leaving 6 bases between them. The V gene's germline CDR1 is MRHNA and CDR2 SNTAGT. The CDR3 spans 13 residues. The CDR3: CASSDRGTGELFF. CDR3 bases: TGTGCCAGCAGTGACAGGGGTACCGGGGAGCTGTTTTTT.